The T cell receptor beta chain under discussion was sequenced for a study of blood T cell repertoires in COVID-19. Germline CDR1 is KGHSH and CDR2 is LQKENI. CDR3 length: 15 residues. J lost 7 bases, V lost 2 bases, and 6 bases had no gene match. Original methodology: It was from reference gene primer amplification that nucleated cell counts were estimated. Assay used: immunoSEQ multiplex PCR; TCRdb lists only in-frame clones, some missing. The V and J calls and clone size come from that table; D and trimming were worked out from the DNA. The profile shows 50,000 to 70,000 clones, around 80% of them singletons. This clone was recorded a few times.

The receptor comes from a man aged 60 to 75 with acute or convalescent COVID-19. The V call is TRBV18, the J call TRBJ1-5; 9 bases line up with TRBD1. The specimen sequenced was peripheral blood. CDR3 DNA sequence: TGTGCCAGCTCACCATCACAGGGGGCGGACCAGCCCCAGCATTTT. Encoded protein: CASSPSQGADQPQHF.